One and the same sample provided the 4 T cell receptor beta chains below, sequenced in a study of cytomegalovirus exposure and HLA in healthy donors. The primer mix had 60 Vbeta and 13 Jbeta primers. Repertoires were generated with immunoSEQ multiplex PCR, while TCRdb's copy carries only in-frame clones and drops some. This sample has about 190,000 clones, with 65% to 75% found just once. Sample: PBMCs. The receptors originated from a man aged 25-45 years in good health and CMV-seropositive.

This clone appeared once. The chain is built from TRBV2 and TRBJ1-2; a possible D gene is TRBD1 (5 bases). The length of the CDR3 is 15 residues. V lost 3 bases, J lost 4 bases, and 15 bases lay in between. In germline, CDR1 is SNHLY, CDR2 FYNNEI. The CDR3 spells CASSDSPGGVYGYTF. Written as DNA, the CDR3 is TGTGCCAGCAGTGACTCACCTGGAGGGGTCTATGGCTACACCTTC.

This sequence joins TRBV7-3 and TRBJ1-2; the D is unclear. This CDR3 is built from 15 residues. Trimming took off 4 bases at V and 4 bases at J, with 16 bases between the two ends. Germline V lookup: CDR1 SGHTA, CDR2 FQGTGA. The CDR3 reads CASSSTIEAVYGYTF. In DNA, the CDR3 is TGTGCCAGCAGCTCCACGATAGAGGCCGTCTATGGCTACACCTTC.

This rearrangement joins TRBV27 to TRBJ2-1, with TRBD1 matching 7 bases. V dropped 4 bases and J dropped 10; count of bases not matched to a gene: 10. The CDR3 has 14 amino acids. Germline V gives CDR1 MNHEY, CDR2 SMNVEV (reference sequence). CDR3 sequence reads: CASSWSQGRSEQFF. CDR3 in DNA: TGTGCCAGCAGTTGGTCACAGGGGCGGTCCGAGCAGTTCTTC.

This clone was seen only once. CDR3 sequence (DNA): TGTGCCAGCAGCTTAGTGGGGACAGGGGACGAGCAGTACTTC. Translated: CASSLVGTGDEQYF. The chain combines TRBV7-9 with TRBJ2-7; TRBD1 matches 10 bases. The CDR3 totals 14 residues. J lost 5 bases, V lost 1 base, and 2 bases had no gene match. Germline V gives CDR1 SEHNR, CDR2 FQNEAQ (reference sequence).